The sequence of this T cell receptor beta chain was determined in a study of CXCR3-negative and CXCR3-positive naive CD8 T cells. Study-wide background: A total of 130 million to 150 million TRB reads was generated, with about 1.5 +/- 0.3 million per library.

Study outcomes and limitations: No difference in surface CD5 was seen between naive subsets, and TCR strength was inferred from TRB CDR3 properties. In CXCR3-positive naive cells, the TRB CDR3s were more hydrophobic than in CXCR3-negative naive cells. Relative to memory CD8+ cells, whose diversity was much lower, both naive subsets had comparably high diversity.

The TRB libraries of cDNA were built by UMI-labeled 5' RACE. TCRdb re-called the 5' RACE reads; one entry per CDR3 protein, DNA not given. This sample's clone table lists tens of thousands of distinct CDR3 sequences. There are 16 residues in the CDR3. In germline, CDR1 is LNHDA, CDR2 SQIVND (reference sequence). To note about this clonotype: Its target is unknown.

This chain links TRBV19 with TRBJ2-7. The sample consisted of naive CXCR3- CD8+ T cells from blood. Subset specified: CD45RO-CCR7+CD27+CD95- naive CD8+ T cells lacking CXCR3 (TNR3-). The source is a human donor in good health. Some clones in this sample may be carry-over from other donors' samples. The CDR3: CASSVYHTERPYEQYF.